The clone carrying this T cell receptor (beta chain) appeared a few times. Antigen: not known. This sample stems from a study of early T cells in non-severe SARS-CoV-2 infection. Study background: Sequenced material consisted of bulk RNA (from unsorted whole blood), and chains were unpaired. Findings and limits, study-wide: Reliance on VDJdb matching favored anti-spike CD8 responses; private and CD4 specificities were missed.

The protocol attached unique molecular identifiers to individual cDNA molecules. TCRdb itself ran the 5' RACE reads through MiXCR, one entry per CDR3 protein. Of approximately 65,000 distinct CDR3 sequences listed, over 9% are singletons. There are 12 residues in the CDR3. Germline CDR1 SGHTA, CDR2 FQGTGA. The V end was cut by 6 bases, the J end by 0 bases, with 2 bases between. This receptor was identified in an adult who was a healthcare worker with PCR-confirmed SARS-CoV-2 infection or an uninfected control (not recorded which). V gene TRBV7-3 combines with J gene TRBJ2-2; no clear D gene. Sequencing was performed on whole blood, taken at baseline. DNA of the CDR3: TGTGCCAGCAGGACGAACACCGGGGAGCTGTTTTTT. This gives the protein CASRTNTGELFF.